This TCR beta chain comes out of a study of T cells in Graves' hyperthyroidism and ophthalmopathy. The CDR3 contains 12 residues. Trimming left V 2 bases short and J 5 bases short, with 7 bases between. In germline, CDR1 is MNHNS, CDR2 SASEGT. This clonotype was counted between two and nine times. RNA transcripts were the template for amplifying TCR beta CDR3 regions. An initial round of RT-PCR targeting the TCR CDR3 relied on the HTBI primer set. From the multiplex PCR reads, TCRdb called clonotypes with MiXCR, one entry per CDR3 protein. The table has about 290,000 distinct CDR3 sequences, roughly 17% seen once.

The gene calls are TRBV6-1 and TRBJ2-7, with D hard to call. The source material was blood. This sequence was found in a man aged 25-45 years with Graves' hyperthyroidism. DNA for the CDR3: TGTGCCAGCAGTGAAAGCACGAACGAGCAGTACTTC. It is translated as CASSESTNEQYF.